A selection of T cell receptor beta chains follows, all from one sample in a study of cytomegalovirus exposure and HLA in healthy donors. Sequenced by immunoSEQ multiplex PCR; TCRdb stores in-frame clones only, minus some. This sample has about 120,000 clones, with 89% found just once. Sequencing used PBMCs. The receptors were gathered from a woman younger than 30 in good health and CMV-seronegative. The CDR3 runs from the conserved cysteine through the conserved F or W. D genes are given only for firm matches. Clone size is stated in some rows and not others, as once, few, many or a class when expanded.

>TRBV19|NA|NA|TRBJ1-1
TGTGCCAGTAGTATCGTAGGAGACACTGAAGCTTTCTTT
CASSIVGDTEAFF
>TRBV7-9|TRBD1|NA|TRBJ1-2
TGTGCCAGCAGCTTAGAGTCCGGGGACAGGGGATGGGGCTACACCTTC
CASSLESGDRGWGYTF
>TRBV27|TRBD1|NA|TRBJ2-7
TGTGCCAGCAGTTTTACAGGGGGCTCCTACGAGCAGTACTTC
CASSFTGGSYEQYF
>TRBV23-1|NA|NA|TRBJ1-2
TGCGCCAGCCCTCATGGCTACACCTTC
CASPHGYTF
>TRBV28|TRBD2|NA|TRBJ2-1
TGTGCCAGCAGTTTACTCCGGGAGGGGCAGTTCTTC
CASSLLREGQFF
>TRBV5-6|NA|few|TRBJ2-7
TGTGCCAGCAGCGACAGCTCCTACGAGCAGTACTTC
CASSDSSYEQYF
>TRBV6-4|TRBD1|NA|TRBJ2-2
TGTGCCAGCGGAAAGACAGGGGTGACCGGGGAGCTGTTTTTT
CASGKTGVTGELFF
>TRBV28|NA|NA|TRBJ1-1
TGTGCCAGCAGTTCCCTATTCAAACCAACAGGGAAGAACACTGAAGCTTTCTTT
CASSSLFKPTGKNTEAFF
>TRBV9|TRBD2|once|TRBJ2-7
TGTGCCAGCAGCGTATCGTTCGGGAGGGCCTCCTACGAGCAGTACTTC
CASSVSFGRASYEQYF
>TRBV19|NA|few|TRBJ2-7
TGTGCCAGTAGTAACAGGGAATCCTACGAGCAGTACTTC
CASSNRESYEQYF
>TRBV27|NA|NA|TRBJ1-4
TGTGCCAGCAAGGCAGGCCCCGAAAAACTGTTTTTT
CASKAGPEKLFF
>TRBV20-1|NA|NA|TRBJ1-1
TGCAGTGCTAGAGATAGGGGGGGGGCTTTCTTT
CSARDRGGAFF
>TRBV7-2|TRBD2|NA|TRBJ2-2
TGTGCCAGCAGCCTCACCCTAGGGAGCGGGAGGGACACCGGGGAGCTGTTTTTT
CASSLTLGSGRDTGELFF
>TRBV27|NA|NA|TRBJ2-7
TGTGCCAGCAGTCCTAGGCTAGGGGATCTTGAGCAGTACTTC
CASSPRLGDLEQYF
>TRBV13|TRBD1|NA|TRBJ2-3
TGTGCCAGCAGCTTATTCGGGACAGGGGAGGCAGATACGCAGTATTTT
CASSLFGTGEADTQYF
>TRBV14|NA|NA|TRBJ1-5
TGTGCCAGCAGCCAAGAGCGTGCTAACAATCAGCCCCAGCATTTT
CASSQERANNQPQHF
>TRBV11-3|NA|NA|TRBJ2-7
TGTGCCAGCAGCTTAAATTTAGTCCCTCAGTACTTC
CASSLNLVPQYF
>TRBV7-6|TRBD1|NA|TRBJ1-3
TGTGCCAGCAGCTCGAGACAGGGGGCGCGAGGAAACACCATATATTTT
CASSSRQGARGNTIYF
>TRBV2|TRBD1|once|TRBJ2-3
TGTGCCAGCAGAGGATTTTCCGGGACAGGGACAGATACGCAGTATTTT
CASRGFSGTGTDTQYF
>TRBV7-9|NA|NA|TRBJ2-1
TGTGCCAGCAGTGAACTTGAAAGGGGTGAGCAGTTCTTC
CASSELERGEQFF
>TRBV28|TRBD2|NA|TRBJ2-3
TGTGCCAGCAGTGCCGCCGGACTAGCGGGCACAGATACGCAGTATTTT
CASSAAGLAGTDTQYF
>TRBV30|NA|NA|TRBJ2-7
TGTGCCTGGAGTCAGGGACTTTACGAGCAGTACTTC
CAWSQGLYEQYF
>TRBV5-1|TRBD2|once|TRBJ2-1
TGCGCCAGCAGCTCCCCTCAAGGACTAGCGGGAGTCAACAATGAGCAGTTCTTC
CASSSPQGLAGVNNEQFF
>TRBV28|NA|NA|TRBJ2-7
TGTGCCAGCAGTTCAATACATACGAAAGCCTACGAGCAGTACTTC
CASSSIHTKAYEQYF
>TRBV7-2|NA|NA|TRBJ1-2
TGTGCCAGCAGCTTTGGACGGGGGTTCGATGGCTACACCTTC
CASSFGRGFDGYTF
>TRBV6-1|NA|NA|TRBJ2-7
TGTGCCAGCAGTGAAGGAGGGACCCCGAGGGGGGAGCAGTACTTC
CASSEGGTPRGEQYF
>TRBV18|NA|NA|TRBJ1-5
TGTGCCAGCTCACCAGGAAAAGGCGGTATTTTTGGCAATCAGCCCCAGCATTTT
CASSPGKGGIFGNQPQHF
>TRBV4-1|NA|NA|TRBJ1-3
TGCGCCAGCAGCCCTAAAGAGGGAAACACCATATATTTT
CASSPKEGNTIYF
>TRBV28|NA|NA|TRBJ1-2
TGTGCCAGCAGTTTAACACAGCTCTATGGCTACACCTTC
CASSLTQLYGYTF
>TRBV7-9|NA|NA|TRBJ1-4
TGTGCCAGCAGCTTTAGTGGGGCCAAAGAAAAACTGTTTTTT
CASSFSGAKEKLFF
>TRBV13|TRBD2|NA|TRBJ2-7
TGTGCCAGCAGCTATCAAGGCGGGAGGGCCTACGAGCAGTACTTC
CASSYQGGRAYEQYF
>TRBV2|TRBD1|NA|TRBJ2-7
TGTGCCAGCAAGCTGTATGGGACAGGGCGGACCTCCTACGAGCAGTACTTC
CASKLYGTGRTSYEQYF
>TRBV6-1|TRBD1|NA|TRBJ2-7
TGTGCCAGCAGTGAACGGACAGGGTTCTACGAGCAGTACTTC
CASSERTGFYEQYF
>TRBV15|TRBD2|NA|TRBJ2-2
TGTGCCACCAGCAGAGAGGGCGGGAGCCCCACCGGGGAGCTGTTTTTT
CATSREGGSPTGELFF
>TRBV27|NA|NA|TRBJ2-7
TGTGCCAGCAGTTTAGCCGGGAGCTCCTACGAGCAGTACTTC
CASSLAGSSYEQYF
>TRBV6-5|TRBD2|NA|TRBJ2-5
TGTGCCAGCAGTTACTCTCGGGGGGTAATAGAGACCCAGTACTTC
CASSYSRGVIETQYF
>TRBV10-3|TRBD2|NA|TRBJ2-1
TGTGCCATCAGTGGACTAGCGGGAGAGATAGGCAATGAGCAGTTCTTC
CAISGLAGEIGNEQFF
>TRBV28|TRBD2|NA|TRBJ2-5
TGTGCCAGCTCGGCGGGAGGAAAGGAAGACCAGTACTTC
CASSAGGKEDQYF
>TRBV29-1|TRBD1|NA|TRBJ1-2
TGCAGCGTTGTTGTGACAGGGAGCTATGGCTACACCTTC
CSVVVTGSYGYTF
>TRBV19|TRBD1|NA|TRBJ2-7
TGTGCCAGTACTCCAAGGACGAGCGGGACAGGGTCCTACGAGCAGTACTTC
CASTPRTSGTGSYEQYF
>TRBV28|NA|once|TRBJ2-7
TGTGCCAGCAGCGGTCTCCCTCTGGACGAGCAGTACTTC
CASSGLPLDEQYF
>TRBV27|TRBD1|once|TRBJ2-1
TGTGCCAGCAGCAGGGGGAGCTTTTACAATGAGCAGTTCTTC
CASSRGSFYNEQFF
>TRBV2|TRBD2|NA|TRBJ2-1
TGTGCCAGCATCGGACTAGCGGGAGGGTCCTTCTTC
CASIGLAGGSFF